The next 19 T cell receptor beta chains were all read from a single sample in a study of blood T cell repertoires in COVID-19. Clones were read by immunoSEQ multiplex PCR, and TCRdb kept only the in-frame ones, dropping some. The data show around 310,000 clones, around 89% seen once. Sequencing input: PBMCs or T cells enriched from blood (not recorded which). These receptor sequences come from a middle-aged woman who had recovered from COVID-19.

The V and J genes are TRBV7-2 and TRBJ2-2, with 8 bases matching TRBD2. This CDR3 region has 14 residues. V trimming: 2 bases; J trimming: 6 bases; junction bases outside the gene matches: 2. Germline values: CDR1 SGHTA, CDR2 FQGNSA. The CDR3 nucleotides are TGTGCCAGCAGCTTACGAGCGGGGGCCGGGGAGCTGTTTTTT. Residues: CASSLRAGAGELFF.

This clone occurred once. J is TRBJ2-3 and V is TRBV6-5; 8 nucleotides match TRBD2. This CDR3 is built from 16 residues. Losses at the gene ends were 1 base for V and 3 bases for J; bases not matched to a gene: 6. Germline V gene sequence: CDR1 MNHEY, CDR2 SVGAGI. The DNA of the CDR3 is TGTGCCAGCAGTTACTTATCGGGGGGGGATACAGATACGCAGTATTTT. Translating it yields CASSYLSGGDTDTQYF.

This rearrangement joins TRBV5-6 to TRBJ2-1, with TRBD2 identical over 7 bases. J lost 10 bases, V lost 5 bases, and 3 bases had no gene match. This CDR3 has 11 amino acids. CDR1 is SGHDT and CDR2 is YYEEEE in the germline V gene. The DNA of the CDR3 is TGTGCCAGCAGGGCTAGCGGCGAGCAGTTCTTC. Protein: CASRASGEQFF.

The rearrangement links TRBV7-9 to TRBJ2-5, with 8 positions matching TRBD2. V lost 6 bases to trimming and J lost 5 bases; unmatched junction nucleotides: 14. The length of the CDR3 is 16 residues. Germline CDR1 is SEHNR and CDR2 is FQNEAQ (reference sequence). CDR3 sequence: CASRARWSGGGETQYF. The CDR3 DNA reads as TGTGCCAGCAGGGCGCGGTGGAGCGGGGGCGGGGAGACCCAGTACTTC.

This clone has a single count. The chain recombines TRBV3-1 (or the pseudogene TRBV3-2) with TRBJ1-2, with 9 bases identical to TRBD1. Per germline, CDR1 LGHDT and CDR2 YNNKEL (reference sequence). Losses at the gene ends were 0 bases for V and 7 bases for J; bases not matched to a gene: 3. The CDR3 is 14 residues long. CDR3 in DNA: TGTGCCAGCAGCCAAGATCTACAGGGGGCTGGCTACACCTTC. Translated: CASSQDLQGAGYTF.

The count of this clone is one. This chain uses TRBV27 with TRBJ2-5; no definite D call. Germline V gene data show CDR1 as MNHEY and CDR2 as SMNVEV (reference sequence). The CDR3 is made up of 13 amino acids. V was pared by 1 base and J by 3 bases, with 6 bases between. The DNA of the CDR3 is TGTGCCAGCAGTTTATGGAGCGAAGAGACCCAGTACTTC. Translation gives CASSLWSEETQYF.

The V and J genes are TRBV11-2 and TRBJ2-1; TRBD2 matches at 9 bases. From germline, CDR1 is SGHAT and CDR2 FQNNGV. V lost 4 bases and J lost 6; bases outside the gene matches: 10. The CDR3 loop spans 16 amino acids. Here the CDR3 DNA reads TGTGCCAGCAGCTACCAGGCCGGGACTAGCTTCAATGAGCAGTTCTTC. It codes for CASSYQAGTSFNEQFF.

This clone was seen more than once but under ten times. This sequence joins TRBV11-3 and TRBJ2-7; 9 nucleotides agree with TRBD1. Germline-derived CDR1 and CDR2 are SGHNT and YENEEA. V trimming: 6 bases; J trimming: 7 bases; junction bases outside the gene matches: 7. The CDR3 has 13 residues. In nucleotides, the CDR3 is TGTGCCAGCAGTCAGGACAGGGGTATGGAGCAGTACTTC. This codes for CASSQDRGMEQYF.

Comment on this clone: The sample carries other DNA sequences with the same CDR3. The genes are TRBV14 and TRBJ2-7; a weak D match, TRBD2 (5 bases). CDR1 SGHDN and CDR2 FVKESK come from the germline V gene. Trimming removed 1 base at V and 3 bases at J, with 10 bases between. The CDR3 spans 14 residues. The DNA for the CDR3 is TGTGCCAGCAGCCAAGCTCTTGGACTCTACGAGCAGTACTTC. Translating it yields CASSQALGLYEQYF.

This clone was counted between two and nine times. V and J are TRBV6-6 and TRBJ1-2, with 9 bases lining up with TRBD1. Germline V gene sequence: CDR1 MNHNY, CDR2 SVGAGI (reference sequence). J lost 4 bases, V lost 5 bases, and 2 bases had no gene match. This CDR3 contains 13 residues. CDR3 residues: CASSRDRAYGYTF. The CDR3 DNA is TGTGCCAGCAGTCGGGACAGGGCCTATGGCTACACCTTC.

This CDR3 reads CATSDPSGGNEKLFF. As DNA, the CDR3 is TGTGCCACCAGTGACCCCAGCGGAGGCAATGAAAAACTGTTTTTT. The gene calls are TRBV24-1 and TRBJ1-4; no clear D gene. The CDR3 has 15 amino acids. Germline V CDR1 and CDR2: KGHDR, SFDVKD. V lost 4 bases and J lost 5, with 13 bases in between.

The CDR3 here is CASSRPGGNRNEQFF. Written as DNA, the CDR3 is TGTGCCAGCAGCCGTCCAGGGGGCAACAGGAATGAGCAGTTCTTC. V and J are TRBV3-1 (or the pseudogene TRBV3-2) and TRBJ2-1; 8 positions match TRBD1. This CDR3 region has 15 residues. Germline CDR1 and CDR2: LGHDT and YNNKEL (reference sequence). Trimming took 4 bases from V and 7 from J; bases not matched to a gene: 9.

The chain joins TRBV29-1 to TRBJ1-4; 7 bases align to TRBD1. There are 15 residues in the CDR3. Germline V gene lookup returns CDR1 SQVTM and CDR2 ANQGSEA. With 5 bases clipped from V and 3 bases from J, the junction kept 9 bases outside the gene matches. The CDR3 sequence: CSVKGAAGANEKLFF. CDR3 DNA: TGCAGCGTTAAGGGGGCGGCAGGGGCTAATGAAAAACTGTTTTTT.

This sequence joins TRBV19 and TRBJ1-2, with a tentative D call TRBD1 (6 bases). The CDR3 extends over 14 amino acids. Germline CDR1 is LNHDA and CDR2 is SQIVND (reference sequence). V shed 7 bases and J shed 7 bases, with 19 bases lying between them. The CDR3 sequence: CASTVKQGKRGYTF. The CDR3, as DNA: TGTGCCAGTACCGTTAAACAGGGCAAGCGTGGCTACACCTTC.

V usage is TRBV19 and J usage is TRBJ1-5; 8 positions agree with TRBD1. CDR1 and CDR2 from the germline V gene are LNHDA and SQIVND (reference sequence). The CDR3 is 16 amino acids. The J segment lost 1 base and the V segment lost 3 bases, leaving 5 bases of the junction unmatched. CDR3 in DNA: TGTGCCAGTAGTATCTGGGACAGGTCCAGCAATCAGCCCCAGCATTTT. This translates into CASSIWDRSSNQPQHF.

V is TRBV11-3 and J is TRBJ2-3; 9 positions match TRBD1. Germline V lookup: CDR1 SGHNT, CDR2 YENEEA. V lost 4 bases, J lost 11 bases, and 19 bases stayed unmatched. The CDR3 consists of 17 residues. DNA of the CDR3: TGTGCCAGCAGCTGGGGGGGGACAGGGCCGCCCCGCGAGGTGCAGTATTTT. Translation: CASSWGGTGPPREVQYF.

Here the CDR3 reads CAIRDASHADEQFF. For the CDR3, the DNA is TGTGCCATCAGAGATGCGTCCCACGCGGATGAGCAGTTCTTC. The gene calls are TRBV10-3 and TRBJ2-1; D is uncertain. The CDR3 sequence is 14 residues long. The germline V and J ends were trimmed by 6 bases and 8 bases, with 17 bases remaining between them. Germline CDR1 and CDR2: ENHRY and SYGVKD.

This clone was counted between two and nine times. The CDR3 DNA reads TGTGCCAGCAGGCCCTCACTAGCGGGGTTCGACGAGCAGTACTTC. Translated, it gives CASRPSLAGFDEQYF. The gene calls are TRBV5-6 and TRBJ2-7; 10 nucleotides agree with TRBD2. V shed 5 bases, J shed 5 bases, and the junction held 10 bases outside the gene matches. The CDR3 totals 15 residues. Germline V gives CDR1 SGHDT, CDR2 YYEEEE.

The chain couples TRBV6-5 to TRBJ1-3; a weak D match, TRBD1 (5 bases). V dropped 2 bases and J dropped 0 bases, with 11 bases sitting between them. Germline-derived CDR1 and CDR2 are MNHEY and SVGAGI. The CDR3 length is 16 residues. This CDR3 reads CASSYKGLISGNTIYF. CDR3 sequence (DNA): TGTGCCAGCAGTTACAAGGGGCTGATCTCTGGAAACACCATATATTTT.